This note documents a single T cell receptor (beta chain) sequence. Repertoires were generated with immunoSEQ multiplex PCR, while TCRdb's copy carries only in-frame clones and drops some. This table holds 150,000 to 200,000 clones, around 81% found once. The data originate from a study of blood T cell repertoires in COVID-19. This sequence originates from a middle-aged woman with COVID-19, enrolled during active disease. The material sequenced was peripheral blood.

This chain's CDR3 is CASSSSGTEAFF. CDR3 sequence (DNA): TGTGCCAGCAGCTCTTCAGGCACTGAAGCTTTCTTT. V usage is TRBV5-6 and J usage is TRBJ1-1; D unresolved. This CDR3 is 12 amino acids long. Trimming stripped 3 bases from V and 4 bases from J, with 7 bases between. The germline V gene has CDR1 SGHDT and CDR2 YYEEEE.